The next 14 T cell receptor beta chains were all read from a single sample in a study of siplizumab effects on memory and regulatory T cells. Profiled with immunoSEQ multiplex PCR; TCRdb holds only in-frame clones, not every one. The sample has some 100,000 clones; 75% to 95% are singletons. The sequencing sample was made of CD4+ T cells sorted from blood. These receptors all stem from a human donor in good health. Some clones in this sample may be carry-over from other donors' samples.

This clone was counted once. The V call is TRBV5-4, the J call TRBJ1-1; D gene ambiguous. Germline lookup yields CDR1 SGHNT and CDR2 YYREEE (reference sequence). The CDR3 is made up of 13 amino acids. The germline V and J ends were trimmed by 1 base and 6 bases, with 10 bases remaining between them. The CDR3 nucleotides read TGTGCCAGCAGCTTGCAAGGCCCCGCTGAAGCTTTCTTT. Translating gives CASSLQGPAEAFF.

The chain combines TRBV7-3 with TRBJ2-7; TRBD1 matches 9 bases. Per germline, CDR1 SGHTA and CDR2 FQGTGA. Trimming removed 4 bases from V and 10 bases from J; junction bases left unmatched: 8. The CDR3 loop spans 13 amino acids. The CDR3 DNA reads as TGTGCCAGCAGCTATACGGGACAGGGTCTCCAGTACTTC. It translates to CASSYTGQGLQYF.

The chain joins TRBV7-2 to TRBJ2-1; 7 nucleotides match TRBD2. CDR1 is SGHTA, CDR2 FQGNSA, per germline. The J segment lost 10 bases and the V segment lost 6 bases, leaving 9 bases of the junction unmatched. The CDR3 runs 13 residues. CDR3 in amino acids: CASSRDGGWEQFF. The DNA for the CDR3 is TGTGCCAGCAGTCGGGACGGGGGGTGGGAGCAGTTCTTC.

The rearrangement uses TRBV5-1 and TRBJ2-3, with TRBD2 identical over 7 bases. After removal of 1 base from V and 5 bases from J, the junction contained 7 bases not matched to a gene. Germline loops: CDR1 SGHRS, CDR2 YFSETQ. The CDR3 runs to 15 residues. CDR3: CASSLPAGEVDTQYF. DNA of the CDR3: TGCGCCAGCAGCTTGCCCGCGGGAGAGGTAGATACGCAGTATTTT.

The chain combines TRBV28 with TRBJ2-1; 8 bases fit TRBD2. Germline lookup yields CDR1 MDHEN and CDR2 SYDVKM. There are 17 residues in the CDR3. The J segment lost 5 bases and the V segment lost 3 bases, leaving 12 bases of the junction unmatched. The CDR3 loop is CASSFGFGRAWDNEQFF. The DNA of the CDR3 is TGTGCCAGCAGTTTTGGGTTCGGGAGGGCCTGGGACAATGAGCAGTTCTTC.

This clone was counted once. CDR3 amino acids: CAISEPRTSGNLYEQYF. The DNA of the CDR3 is TGTGCCATCAGTGAGCCGCGGACTAGCGGGAATCTTTACGAGCAGTACTTC. V usage is TRBV10-3 and J usage is TRBJ2-7, with 12 bases identical to TRBD2. CDR1 and CDR2 (germline): ENHRY, SYGVKD. The CDR3 runs 17 residues. Germline trimming cut 2 bases from V and 4 bases from J; bases unmatched to any gene: 9.

The chain joins TRBV7-8 to TRBJ1-1; D gene ambiguous. Looked up from germline, CDR1 is SGHVS and CDR2 is FQNEAQ. The V gene lost 4 bases and the J gene lost 0 bases, with 12 bases spanning the gap. The CDR3 spans 15 residues. The CDR3 protein is CASSSAPTLNTEAFF. The DNA of the CDR3 is TGTGCCAGCAGCTCCGCCCCCACATTGAACACTGAAGCTTTCTTT.

This chain connects TRBV7-5 to TRBJ2-5; the DNA was not used to check the table's D call, TRBD1. TRBV7-5 corresponds to a pseudogene. This CDR3 comprises 19 residues. CDR3 in amino acids: CARSSGGQGTWLAGETQYF. CDR3 coding DNA: TGTGCCAGAAGCTCTGGGGGACAGGGAACTTGGCTAGCTGGGGAGACCCAGTACTTC.

The gene calls are TRBV5-1 and TRBJ2-1; possible D gene TRBD2, 5 bases. V gave up 3 bases and J gave up 2 bases, with 9 bases separating them. The CDR3 is made up of 14 amino acids. Per the germline V gene, CDR1 is SGHRS and CDR2 is YFSETQ. The CDR3 nucleotides are TGCGCCAGCAGCTCATGGAGGCCCTACAATGAGCAGTTCTTC. Encoded protein: CASSSWRPYNEQFF.

This chain joins TRBV7-2 and TRBJ2-7, with 9 bases fitting TRBD1. The ends lost 5 bases at V and 11 bases at J; junction bases unmatched: 13. The germline V gene has CDR1 SGHTA and CDR2 FQGNSA. CDR3 length: 14 amino acids. CDR3 amino acids: CASSLGTGQGSEYF. CDR3 DNA: TGTGCCAGCAGCCTAGGGACGGGACAGGGTTCGGAGTACTTC.

V and J are TRBV4-2 and TRBJ2-3; a possible D gene is TRBD1 (6 bases). V gave up 4 bases and J gave up 2 bases, with 13 bases separating them. The CDR3 spans 15 residues. CDR1 and CDR2 (germline): LGHNA, YNFKEQ. The CDR3 here is CASSPEGTPTDTQYF. CDR3 in DNA: TGTGCCAGCAGCCCTGAAGGGACACCCACAGATACGCAGTATTTT.

The rearrangement joins TRBV27 to TRBJ1-5; no firm D call. The CDR3 has 14 residues. Trimming removed 5 bases from V and 3 bases from J, with 11 bases in between. CDR1 is MNHEY, CDR2 SMNVEV, per germline (reference sequence). For the CDR3, the DNA is TGTGCCAGCAGTAGAGCAGGCTCCAATCAGCCCCAGCATTTT. This codes for CASSRAGSNQPQHF.

The V and J genes are TRBV5-1 and TRBJ2-3, with D possibly matching TRBD1 (6 bases). V gave up 3 bases and J gave up 4 bases, with 18 bases separating them. Germline CDR1 SGHRS, CDR2 YFSETQ. CDR3 length: 16 amino acids. The CDR3 DNA reads TGCGCCAGCAGCTCCACAGGGTCTAGTCAGGCAGATACGCAGTATTTT. The encoded protein is CASSSTGSSQADTQYF.

This clone was seen just once. J is TRBJ2-3 and V is TRBV5-4; TRBD2 matches at 11 bases. The CDR3 sequence is 15 residues long. Germline V gene lookup returns CDR1 SGHNT and CDR2 YYREEE (reference sequence). The V gene end was trimmed by 4 bases and the J gene end by 3 bases; junction bases not matched to a gene: 4. CDR3 region: CASSALAGGTDTQYF. The CDR3 DNA sequence: TGTGCCAGCAGCGCTTTAGCGGGAGGGACAGATACGCAGTATTTT.